The 19 T cell receptor beta chains listed next were all sequenced from one sample in a study of T cell clonality in common variable immunodeficiency. Using immunoSEQ multiplex PCR, the repertoire was profiled, and TCRdb retains in-frame clones only, with some absent. Altogether 40,000 to 50,000 clones were found in the sample, and no singletons occur. Sequenced sample: peripheral blood mononuclear cells. The receptors come from a person aged 18 to 69 in good health.

This clone came up many times. The read ends 3 residues before the CDR3 terminus; that terminus is restored from the germline J gene. V and J are TRBV10-2 and TRBJ1-1; the match to TRBD1 covers 10 bases. Germline V gene sequence: CDR1 WSHSY, CDR2 SAAADI. V shed 5 bases, J shed 5 bases, and the junction held 5 bases outside the gene matches. This CDR3 comprises 14 residues. The DNA read from the CDR3 is TGCGCCAGCAGTACGACAGGGGGCGAAACTGAA. This gives the protein CASSTTGGETE. The full-length CDR3 reads as CASSTTGGETEAFF.

This clone was observed at least ten times. The CDR3 end is not reached by the read, which stops 3 residues before it; the germline J gene fills it in. J is TRBJ1-5 and V is TRBV18; tentative D call: TRBD1 (6 bases). V was clipped by 3 bases and J by 0 bases, with 15 bases between them. The germline V gene encodes CDR1 KGHSH and CDR2 LQKENI. CDR3 size: 17 residues. CDR3 protein: CASSPGDRRHSNQPQHF. CDR3 bases read: TGTGCCAGCTCACCCGGTGACAGGAGACATAGCAATCAGCCC.

This clone has at least ten counts. Read coverage stops 3 residues before the CDR3 terminus; the germline J gene supplies the remainder. The chain couples TRBV7-3 to TRBJ1-4; 9 bases fit TRBD1. Germline lookup yields CDR1 SGHTA and CDR2 FQGTGA. Trimming removed 6 bases from V and 7 bases from J; junction bases left unmatched: 9. This CDR3 has 15 amino acids. CDR3 bases read: TGTGCCAGCAGTATGGGACAGGGAATAGGTGAAAAA. This encodes CASSMGQGIGEK. The complete CDR3 sequence is CASSMGQGIGEKLFF.

This clone has at least ten counts. The CDR3 is cut off 3 residues early in the read; its end comes from the germline J gene. The chain joins TRBV19 to TRBJ1-1; TRBD1 matches 9 bases. Unmatched junction bases numbered 8, after V lost 6 bases and J lost 0 bases. CDR3 length: 16 residues. CDR1 and CDR2 (germline): LNHDA, SQIVND (reference sequence). CDR3 protein: CASSTGTGTVNTEAFF. The sequenced CDR3 bases are TGTGCCAGTAGCACCGGGACAGGGACCGTGAACACTGAA.

This clone was recorded many times. The missing CDR3 end, 3 residues past where the read stops, is filled in from the germline J gene. The chain recombines TRBV28 with TRBJ1-5, with a possible D match to TRBD1 (5 bases). V shed 2 bases and J shed 9 bases, with 11 bases lying between them. The length of the CDR3 is 13 residues. Looked up from germline, CDR1 is MDHEN and CDR2 is SYDVKM. CDR3 sequence: CASSLQVRGPQHF. The part of the CDR3 DNA that was read is TGTGCCAGCAGTTTACAGGTTAGGGGGCCC.

This clone was found many times. The read terminates 3 residues ahead of where the CDR3 ends, so the germline J gene completes it. The identical CDR3 is also encoded by other nucleotide sequences in the sample. The gene calls are TRBV20-1 and TRBJ1-2; TRBD1 is a possible D gene (6 bases). Trimming left V 2 bases short and J 3 bases short, with 7 bases between. The germline CDR1 and CDR2 sequences are DFQATT and SNEGSKA (reference sequence). This CDR3 has 12 residues. The part of the CDR3 DNA that was read is TGCAGTGCTAGAAACAGGGACTATGGC. Protein: CSARNRDYG. The CDR3 in full is CSARNRDYGYTF.

With respect to this clone: The read terminates 3 residues before the CDR3 end, so the remaining end is supplied by the germline J gene. The V and J genes are TRBV7-8 and TRBJ1-1; possibly TRBD1 for D (5 bases). The CDR3 covers 18 residues. V shed 1 base and J shed 4 bases, with 22 bases lying between them. Per the germline V gene, CDR1 is SGHVS and CDR2 is FQNEAQ. The CDR3 protein is CASSLVSGSLFWITEAFF. The DNA read from the CDR3 is TGTGCCAGCAGCTTAGTTTCAGGGTCCCTTTTTTGGATCACTGAA.

This clone was found many times. The read terminates 3 residues before the CDR3 end, so the remaining end is supplied by the germline J gene. This rearrangement joins TRBV28 to TRBJ1-1; 9 bases align to TRBD1. Germline CDR1 MDHEN, CDR2 SYDVKM. The CDR3 runs to 15 residues. After removal of 5 bases from V and 3 bases from J, the junction contained 7 bases not matched to a gene. CDR3 DNA, as far as it was read: TGTGCCAGCAGTACCTACAGGGGGCGCGACACTGAA. This codes for CASSTYRGRDTE. The complete CDR3 reads CASSTYRGRDTEAFF.

In its sample, this clone was seen many times. The read terminates 3 residues ahead of where the CDR3 ends, so the germline J gene completes it. The chain couples TRBV20-1 to TRBJ2-7; D might be TRBD1 (5 bases). The CDR3 sequence is 12 residues long. Trimming left V 3 bases short and J 4 bases short, with 10 bases between. Germline V CDR1 and CDR2: DFQATT, SNEGSKA (reference sequence). This CDR3 reads CSASRGTYEQYF. The sequenced CDR3 bases are TGCAGTGCTAGTAGGGGAACGTACGAG.

This clone occurred many times. At one of its ends the junction is not consistent with the germline gene, which may arise from a read error. The CDR3 goes on 3 residues after the read ends, and that part is filled in from the germline J gene. The J gene is TRBJ1-2, the V gene TRBV4-2; D is ambiguous. The CDR3 has 15 amino acids. Per germline, CDR1 LGHNA and CDR2 YNFKEQ. The covered CDR3 bases are TGCGCCAGCAGCCAAGATAGTGGTAGCACCTATGGC. Translated: CASSQDSGSTYG. The entire CDR3 is CASSQDSGSTYGYTF.

This clone was observed at least ten times. The CDR3 goes on 3 residues after the read ends, and that part is filled in from the germline J gene. This chain uses TRBV11-3 with TRBJ1-1; 8 bases fit TRBD1. This CDR3 region has 15 residues. The ends lost 5 bases at V and 3 bases at J; junction bases unmatched: 8. Germline V CDR1 and CDR2: SGHNT, YENEEA. The chain's CDR3 is CASSPPRTGYTEAFF. The covered CDR3 bases are TGTGCCAGCAGCCCCCCTCGGACAGGGTACACTGAA.

This clone was recorded at least ten times. The read ends 3 residues shy of where the CDR3 ends; the end is completed using the germline J gene. This chain links TRBV18 with TRBJ1-3; 7 bases are shared with TRBD1. V lost 0 bases, J lost 2 bases, and 4 bases stayed unmatched. Germline loops: CDR1 KGHSH, CDR2 LQKENI. This CDR3 has 16 residues. CDR3 bases read: TGTGCCAGCTCACCACCGACAGGGAGGGCTGGAAACACC. Translation: CASSPPTGRAGNT. The whole CDR3 reads CASSPPTGRAGNTIYF.

This clone has at least ten counts. The CDR3 goes on 3 residues after the read ends, and that part is filled in from the germline J gene. The genes are TRBV5-1 and TRBJ2-2; 7 nucleotides match TRBD1. Per germline, CDR1 SGHRS and CDR2 YFSETQ. V was clipped by 3 bases and J by 5 bases; unmatched bases: 1. This CDR3 comprises 13 residues. Partial CDR3 DNA: TGCGCCAGCAGCTCCAGGGGGACCGGGGAG. Protein product: CASSSRGTGE. The entire CDR3 is CASSSRGTGELFF.

This clone has at least ten counts. The CDR3 end is not reached by the read, which stops 3 residues before it; the germline J gene fills it in. This chain joins TRBV5-6 and TRBJ1-6; TRBD1 aligns across 10 bases. Germline V gene lookup returns CDR1 SGHDT and CDR2 YYEEEE. The CDR3 loop spans 15 amino acids. The ends lost 0 bases at V and 9 bases at J; junction bases unmatched: 3. The sequenced part of the CDR3 DNA is TGTGCCAGCAGCTTGGAGGACAGGGGGGTTTCACCC. Translating it yields CASSLEDRGVSP. The complete CDR3 sequence is CASSLEDRGVSPLHF.

This clone was found many times. The read terminates 3 residues before the CDR3 end, so the remaining end is supplied by the germline J gene. The rearrangement links TRBV19 to TRBJ1-1; 7 bases are shared with TRBD1. Germline CDR1 LNHDA, CDR2 SQIVND (reference sequence). The CDR3 is 15 amino acids. The CDR3: CASSIRGNRGGSAFF. The CDR3 DNA, read in part, is TGTGCCAGTAGTATAAGGGGGAACAGGGGAGGCTCG.

This clone was picked up many times. The read halts 3 residues ahead of the CDR3 end, with the missing end drawn from the germline J gene. This chain uses TRBV19 with TRBJ1-2; 7 nucleotides line up with TRBD1. The trim removed 7 bases at V and 1 base at J, leaving 9 bases unmatched. The CDR3 has 15 residues. The V gene's germline CDR1 is LNHDA and CDR2 SQIVND (reference sequence). The sequenced CDR3 bases are TGTGCCAGTAACCACCCAGGGGGTTATAACTATGGC. The encoded protein is CASNHPGGYNYG. The whole CDR3 protein reads CASNHPGGYNYGYTF.

Many counts were recorded for this clone. The read stops 3 residues short of the end of the CDR3; the missing end is completed from the germline J gene. This chain links TRBV30 with TRBJ2-6; maybe TRBD1 (6 bases). V lost 4 bases, J lost 0 bases, and 19 bases lay in between. CDR3 length: 18 amino acids. Per germline, CDR1 GTSNPN and CDR2 SVGIG (reference sequence). The CDR3 here is CAWTRLGAPSSGANVLTF. The sequenced CDR3 bases are TGTGCCTGGACCCGGTTGGGGGCCCCTAGCTCTGGGGCCAACGTC.

This clone turned up a few times. The read terminates 3 residues before the CDR3 end, so the remaining end is supplied by the germline J gene. V and J are TRBV19 and TRBJ1-3; tentatively, D is TRBD1 (6 bases). CDR3 length: 15 amino acids. With 8 bases removed from V and 2 bases from J, the gap between germline ends came to 16 bases. CDR1 is LNHDA and CDR2 is SQIVND in the germline V gene (reference sequence). The sequenced part of the CDR3 DNA is TGTGCCAGTGACAACCCCGACAGGACTGGAAACACC. Its translation is CASDNPDRTGNT. The CDR3 in its entirety is CASDNPDRTGNTIYF. The complete variable domain, with remaining parts taken from reference TRBV19 and TRBJ1-3, reads DGGITQSPKYLFRKEGQNVTLSCEQNLNHDAMYWYRQDPGQGLRLIYYSQIVNDFQKGDIAEGYSVSREKKESFPLTVTSAQKNPTAFYLCASDNPDRTGNTIYFGEGSWLTVV.

This clone was seen at least ten times. The read stops 3 residues short of the end of the CDR3; the missing end is completed from the germline J gene. V and J are TRBV2 and TRBJ2-3; maybe TRBD2 (5 bases). CDR1 is SNHLY, CDR2 FYNNEI, per germline. Trimming removed 4 bases from V and 0 bases from J, with 11 bases in between. The CDR3 runs 15 residues. The DNA read from the CDR3 is TGTGCCAGCAGTGTAGACCGGACTAGCACAGATACG. This translates into CASSVDRTSTDT. The full CDR3 protein reads CASSVDRTSTDTQYF. Together with reference TRBV2 and TRBJ2-3, the CDR3 gives the full variable domain: EPEVTQTPSHQVTQMGQEVILRCVPISNHLYFYWYRQILGQKVEFLVSFYNNEISEKSEIFDDQFSVERPDGSNFTLKIRSTKLEDSAMYFCASSVDRTSTDTQYFGPGTRLTVL.